Listed here are 31 T cell receptor beta chains from one sample, sequenced in a study of T cells and copy number aberrations in small-cell lung cancer. Profiled with immunoSEQ multiplex PCR; TCRdb holds only in-frame clones, not every one. The sample comprises 2,500 to 3,000 clones, 75% to 90% of which are singletons, and about 4.5% rests with the top ten. Sequenced: normal tissue next to the tumor. Receptors originate from a man aged 40-55 years with small cell lung cancer.

This chain links TRBV5-1 with TRBJ2-6; no reliable D call. V lost 0 bases and J lost 0, with 7 bases in between. From germline, CDR1 is SGHRS and CDR2 YFSETQ. The CDR3 has 16 residues. The CDR3 sequence is CASSLDPGSGANVLTF. For the CDR3, the DNA is TGCGCCAGCAGCTTGGATCCCGGCTCTGGGGCCAACGTCCTGACTTTC.

The gene calls are TRBV4-2 and TRBJ1-5; D may be TRBD1 (6 bases). Germline V gene sequence: CDR1 LGHNA, CDR2 YNFKEQ. Trimming removed 2 bases from V and 0 bases from J, with 14 bases in between. The CDR3 runs 17 residues. CDR3 amino acids: CASSQHVRTDSNQPQHF. In DNA form, the CDR3 reads TGTGCCAGCAGCCAACATGTCCGGACAGATAGCAATCAGCCCCAGCATTTT.

The chain links TRBV6-6 to TRBJ1-4; TRBD1 aligns across 9 bases. The CDR3 is made up of 14 amino acids. V lost 4 bases to trimming and J lost 5 bases; unmatched junction nucleotides: 2. CDR1 is MNHNY, CDR2 SVGAGI, per germline (reference sequence). Written as DNA, the CDR3 is TGTGCCAGCAGTTCAGGACAGGGGAATGAAAAACTGTTTTTT. This encodes CASSSGQGNEKLFF.

The CDR3 loop is CSAGDGYTF. CDR3 DNA: TGCAGTGCCGGCGATGGCTACACCTTC. The V gene is TRBV20-1, the J gene TRBJ1-2; D gene uncertain. The CDR3 runs 9 residues. CDR1 is DFQATT, CDR2 SNEGSKA, per germline (reference sequence). V lost 6 bases and J lost 6, with 5 bases in between.

The sample holds a few counts of this clone. The chain is built from TRBV27 and TRBJ2-2; D is possibly TRBD1 (6 bases). V shed 7 bases and J shed 1 base, with 10 bases lying between them. The CDR3 loop spans 14 amino acids. Germline assignment: CDR1 MNHEY and CDR2 SMNVEV (reference sequence). Here the CDR3 reads CASTDRLNTGELFF. In DNA form, the CDR3 reads TGTGCCAGCACTGACAGGCTGAACACCGGGGAGCTGTTTTTT.

This sequence joins TRBV7-3 and TRBJ2-3; D might be TRBD1 or TRBD2, each matching 5 bases. There are 14 residues in the CDR3. The V end was cut by 2 bases, the J end by 8 bases, with 14 bases between. Per the germline V gene, CDR1 is SGHTA and CDR2 is FQGTGA. CDR3 region: CASSLGDLMGTQYF. CDR3 nucleotides: TGTGCCAGCAGCTTAGGGGACCTCATGGGTACGCAGTATTTT.

The V gene is TRBV30, the J gene TRBJ1-3; no definite D call. V shed 3 bases and J shed 0 bases, with 9 bases lying between them. Germline CDR1 and CDR2: GTSNPN and SVGIG (reference sequence). The CDR3 covers 14 residues. The CDR3 nucleotides are TGTGCCTGGAGCCCATCGAGCTCTGGAAACACCATATATTTT. It translates to CAWSPSSSGNTIYF.

The rearrangement links TRBV18 to TRBJ2-7, with TRBD2 matching 7 bases. Germline CDR1 is KGHSH and CDR2 is LQKENI. V was clipped by 0 bases and J by 5 bases; unmatched bases: 4. This CDR3 is built from 14 residues. In DNA, the CDR3 is TGTGCCAGCTCACCACCGGGACTATTGGACGAGCAGTACTTC. Its protein is CASSPPGLLDEQYF.

This chain joins TRBV30 and TRBJ2-1; D possibly corresponds to TRBD2 (5 bases). The germline V gene encodes CDR1 GTSNPN and CDR2 SVGIG (reference sequence). The CDR3 spans 14 residues. The V end lost 2 bases, the J end lost 9 bases, and 17 bases lay between the germline ends. CDR3 loop: CAWSTRGYNGEQFF. CDR3 sequence (DNA): TGTGCCTGGAGTACTCGGGGATATAACGGTGAGCAGTTCTTC. Together with reference TRBV30 and TRBJ2-1, the CDR3 gives the full variable domain: SQTIHQWPATLVQPVGSPLSLECTVEGTSNPNLYWYRQAAGRGLQLLFYSVGIGQISSEVPQNLSASRPQDRQFILSSKKLLLSDSGFYLCAWSTRGYNGEQFFGPGTRLTVL.

V gene TRBV18 combines with J gene TRBJ1-1, with TRBD1 matching over 8 bases. The CDR3 covers 15 residues. Looked up from germline, CDR1 is KGHSH and CDR2 is LQKENI. The V and J ends lost 2 bases and 4 bases, in that order; junction bases with no gene match: 6. This CDR3 is CASSPVQGASTEAFF. The CDR3 nucleotides read TGTGCCAGCTCACCAGTTCAGGGGGCAAGCACTGAAGCTTTCTTT.

J is TRBJ2-1 and V is TRBV27; the match to TRBD1 covers 8 bases. This CDR3 is 15 amino acids long. Germline CDR1 and CDR2: MNHEY and SMNVEV (reference sequence). The trim removed 6 bases at V and 6 bases at J, leaving 10 bases unmatched. The CDR3 loop is CASSPDRGPVNEQFF. CDR3 coding DNA: TGTGCCAGCAGCCCAGACAGGGGCCCAGTCAATGAGCAGTTCTTC.

The V call is TRBV15, the J call TRBJ2-1; D unclear. V lost 0 bases to trimming and J lost 5 bases, with 5 bases between them. Germline V lookup: CDR1 LNHNV, CDR2 YYDKDF (reference sequence). The CDR3 sequence is 13 residues long. The CDR3 is CATSRDVNNEQFF. The CDR3 DNA reads TGTGCCACCAGCAGAGATGTAAACAATGAGCAGTTCTTC.

This chain connects TRBV10-3 to TRBJ2-1; D not certain. CDR3 length: 16 amino acids. Trimming shortened V by 0 bases and J by 2 bases, and 11 bases separated the two germline ends. The germline V gene encodes CDR1 ENHRY and CDR2 SYGVKD. The CDR3 region is CAISESGQNPYNEQFF. The DNA of the CDR3 is TGTGCCATCAGTGAGTCCGGGCAGAATCCCTACAATGAGCAGTTCTTC.

This clone occurred a few times. This chain links TRBV6-6 with TRBJ2-7; D may be TRBD1 (6 bases). Germline CDR1 and CDR2: MNHNY and SVGAGI (reference sequence). The CDR3 runs 15 residues. The V end was cut by 7 bases, the J end by 2 bases, with 18 bases between. The CDR3 bases are TGTGCCAGCAACCTCCTAACAGGGCCTACCTACGAGCAGTACTTC. Translating gives CASNLLTGPTYEQYF.

Here the CDR3 DNA reads TGTGCCAGCAGCTTGTGGGGGGATGAGCAGTTCTTC. It translates to CASSLWGDEQFF. This chain links TRBV5-4 with TRBJ2-1, with D perhaps matching TRBD2 (6 bases). Germline V gene lookup returns CDR1 SGHNT and CDR2 YYREEE (reference sequence). V was trimmed by 1 base and J by 8 bases, leaving 7 bases between them. CDR3 length equals 12 residues. The variable domain in full, completed from reference TRBV5-4 and TRBJ2-1, reads ETGVTQSPTHLIKTRGQQVTLRCSSQSGHNTVSWYQQALGQGPQFIFQYYREEENGRGNFPPRFSGLQFPNYSSELNVNALELDDSALYLCASSLWGDEQFFGPGTRLTVL.

This clone was detected a few times. V usage is TRBV29-1 and J usage is TRBJ2-7; D unclear. With 8 bases removed from V and 1 base from J, the gap between germline ends came to 12 bases. The germline V gene has CDR1 SQVTM and CDR2 ANQGSEA. This CDR3 has 12 residues. The CDR3 nucleotides read TGCAGCATCCAGACTCTTTCCTACGAGCAGTACTTC. It encodes CSIQTLSYEQYF.

V gene TRBV6-5 combines with J gene TRBJ1-5; 8 nucleotides align to TRBD1. CDR1 is MNHEY, CDR2 SVGAGI, per germline. The CDR3 consists of 15 residues. V lost 2 bases, J lost 5 bases, and 5 bases stayed unmatched. CDR3 sequence: CASSYTGGVDQPQHF. CDR3 nucleotide sequence: TGTGCCAGCAGTTACACAGGGGGGGTAGATCAGCCCCAGCATTTT.

This chain joins TRBV5-4 and TRBJ2-4, with TRBD1 matching 7 bases. The CDR3 is 15 amino acids. Per germline, CDR1 SGHNT and CDR2 YYREEE (reference sequence). V lost 3 bases, J lost 1 base, and 4 bases stayed unmatched. CDR3: CASSSQDRAKNIQYF. In nucleotides, the CDR3 is TGTGCCAGCAGCTCCCAGGACAGGGCCAAAAACATTCAGTACTTC.

The CDR3 sequence is CASSSEGTGSYEQYF. In DNA, the CDR3 is TGTGCCAGCAGCTCCGAGGGGACAGGCTCCTACGAGCAGTACTTC. The V call is TRBV7-8, the J call TRBJ2-7; the match to TRBD1 covers 8 bases. Trimming took 4 bases from V and 0 from J; bases not matched to a gene: 5. There are 15 residues in the CDR3. The germline V gene has CDR1 SGHVS and CDR2 FQNEAQ.

Of note for this clone: The same CDR3 arises from other DNA sequences in this sample as well. The chain employs TRBV6-4 and TRBJ1-1; D is ambiguous. The CDR3 has 14 amino acids. Germline CDR1 reads MRHNA; CDR2 reads SNTAGT. V lost 0 bases, J lost 4 bases, and 9 bases lay in between. The CDR3 DNA reads TGTGCCAGCAGTGACTCGTCAGAGGGCACTGAAGCTTTCTTT. It yields the protein CASSDSSEGTEAFF.

This clone occurred a few times. This chain joins TRBV6-5 and TRBJ1-2; 7 positions agree with TRBD1. Germline assignment: CDR1 MNHEY and CDR2 SVGAGI. J lost 8 bases, V lost 5 bases, and 14 bases had no gene match. The CDR3 is 15 residues long. DNA for the CDR3: TGTGCCAGCAGTCCCTGGGGAACAGGGGATGAAGGCTACACCTTC. It translates to CASSPWGTGDEGYTF.

The rearrangement links TRBV19 to TRBJ2-3; TRBD1 matches at 9 bases. The CDR3 is 18 amino acids. The junction had 10 bases not matched to a gene; V was cut back by 3 bases and J by 0 bases. Germline loops: CDR1 LNHDA, CDR2 SQIVND (reference sequence). In DNA, the CDR3 is TGTGCCAGTAGTATGAAACCCTGGGACAGGGTCAGCACAGATACGCAGTATTTT. The encoded protein is CASSMKPWDRVSTDTQYF.

CDR3 amino acids: CASSVAVTGGNTIYF. The DNA for the CDR3 is TGTGCCAGCAGCGTAGCCGTGACAGGCGGAAACACCATATATTTT. The chain recombines TRBV9 with TRBJ1-3, with D tentatively TRBD1 (6 bases). This CDR3 region has 15 residues. Germline V gene sequence: CDR1 SGDLS, CDR2 YYNGEE. V was shortened by 0 bases and J by 4 bases, with 11 bases between the two germline ends.

This chain joins TRBV19 and TRBJ2-5; TRBD2 aligns across 8 bases. The CDR3 is 13 amino acids. The V segment lost 5 bases and the J segment 7 bases; nucleotides outside the gene matches: 6. Germline V gives CDR1 LNHDA, CDR2 SQIVND (reference sequence). The CDR3 loop is CASSADSGGTQYF. CDR3 coding DNA: TGTGCCAGTAGTGCGGACAGCGGGGGGACCCAGTACTTC.

This chain links TRBV5-5 with TRBJ2-1; no definite D call. Per the germline V gene, CDR1 is SGHKS and CDR2 is YYEKEE (reference sequence). V was cut by 1 base and J by 7 bases, with 15 bases left in between. CDR3 length: 15 residues. The CDR3 sequence is CASSLRQDGGNEQFF. The CDR3 DNA follows: TGTGCCAGCAGCTTGAGGCAGGATGGTGGTAATGAGCAGTTCTTC.

The rearrangement joins TRBV7-2 to TRBJ2-7, with TRBD2 matching over 7 bases. The CDR3 has 12 residues. The trim removed 2 bases at V and 11 bases at J, leaving 6 bases unmatched. Germline values: CDR1 SGHTA, CDR2 FQGNSA. The CDR3 region is CASSLRSSGEYF. DNA of the CDR3: TGTGCCAGCAGCTTACGCTCGAGCGGGGAGTACTTC.

A single count supports this clone. V and J are TRBV29-1 and TRBJ1-2, with a tentative D call TRBD1 (5 bases). Germline loops: CDR1 SQVTM, CDR2 ANQGSEA. This CDR3 has 12 amino acids. V was clipped by 3 bases and J by 4 bases, with 9 bases between them. CDR3 nucleotide sequence: TGCAGCGTTGATACGCAGGGCTATGGCTACACCTTC. Amino acids: CSVDTQGYGYTF.

The V call is TRBV19, the J call TRBJ2-3; D remains unclear. Germline CDR1 LNHDA, CDR2 SQIVND (reference sequence). Trimming took off 4 bases at V and 3 bases at J, with 8 bases between the two ends. This CDR3 contains 13 residues. The CDR3 region has the DNA TGTGCCAGTAGTACGACCCGTACAGATACGCAGTATTTT. Residues: CASSTTRTDTQYF. Variable domain in full (rest from reference TRBV19 and TRBJ2-3): DGGITQSPKYLFRKEGQNVTLSCEQNLNHDAMYWYRQDPGQGLRLIYYSQIVNDFQKGDIAEGYSVSREKKESFPLTVTSAQKNPTAFYLCASSTTRTDTQYFGPGTRLTVL.

The CDR3 is CSVRQGGGYTF. Written as DNA, the CDR3 is TGCAGCGTGAGACAGGGTGGCGGCTACACCTTC. This chain joins TRBV29-1 and TRBJ1-2, with TRBD1 matching 7 bases. V was clipped by 6 bases and J by 8 bases; unmatched bases: 6. This CDR3 is 11 amino acids long. The germline V gene encodes CDR1 SQVTM and CDR2 ANQGSEA.

This sequence joins TRBV1 and TRBJ1-1. TRBV1 is designated a pseudogene. The CDR3 spans 15 residues. As DNA, the CDR3 is TGCACCAGCAGCCGATCGGGCCGGGAGAACACTGAAGCTTTCTTT. This sequence encodes CTSSRSGRENTEAFF.

The gene calls are TRBV6-5 and TRBJ2-7; 11 positions agree with TRBD1. The CDR3 is made up of 15 amino acids. V dropped 6 bases and J dropped 3; count of bases not matched to a gene: 7. Germline V gene sequence: CDR1 MNHEY, CDR2 SVGAGI. CDR3 protein: CASSRGTGGVYEQYF. The CDR3 nucleotides are TGTGCCAGCAGCCGAGGGACAGGGGGTGTCTACGAGCAGTACTTC.